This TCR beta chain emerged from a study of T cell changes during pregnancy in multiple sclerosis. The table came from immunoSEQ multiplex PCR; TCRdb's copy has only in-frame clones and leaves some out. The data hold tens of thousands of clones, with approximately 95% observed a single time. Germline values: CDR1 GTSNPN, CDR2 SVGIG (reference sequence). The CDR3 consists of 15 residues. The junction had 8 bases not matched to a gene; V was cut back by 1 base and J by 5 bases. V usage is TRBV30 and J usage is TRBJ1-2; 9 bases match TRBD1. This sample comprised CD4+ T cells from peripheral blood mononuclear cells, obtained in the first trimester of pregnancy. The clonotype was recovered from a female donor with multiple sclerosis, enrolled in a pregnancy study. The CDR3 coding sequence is TGTGCCTGGAGTGAACGACAGGGGGTGTTGTATGGCTACACCTTC. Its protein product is CAWSERQGVLYGYTF.